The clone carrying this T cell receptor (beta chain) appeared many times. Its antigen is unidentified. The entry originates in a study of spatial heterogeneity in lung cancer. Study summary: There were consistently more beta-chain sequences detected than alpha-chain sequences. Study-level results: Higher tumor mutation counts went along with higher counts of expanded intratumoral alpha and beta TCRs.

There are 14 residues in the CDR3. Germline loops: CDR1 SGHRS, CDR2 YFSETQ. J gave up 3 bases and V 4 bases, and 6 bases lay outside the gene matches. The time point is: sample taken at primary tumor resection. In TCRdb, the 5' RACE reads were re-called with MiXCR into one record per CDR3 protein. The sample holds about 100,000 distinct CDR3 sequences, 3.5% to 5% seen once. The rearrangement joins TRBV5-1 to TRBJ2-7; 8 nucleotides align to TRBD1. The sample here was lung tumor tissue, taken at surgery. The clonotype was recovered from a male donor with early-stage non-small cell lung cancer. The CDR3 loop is CASSTRGQDYEQYF. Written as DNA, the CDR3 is TGCGCCAGCAGCACCAGGGGACAGGACTACGAGCAGTACTTC.